This entry is about one TCR beta chain. This specimen comes from a study of T cells after somatic rescue of genetic block. Profiled with immunoSEQ multiplex PCR; TCRdb holds only in-frame clones, not every one. This sample has about 63,000 clones; just over 90% occur once, and the top ten carry about 3%. The clonotype was recovered from a man aged 35 to 55. Material: peripheral blood mononuclear cells (PBMCs).

CDR3: CASSQASGRIGELFF. DNA for the CDR3: TGTGCCAGCAGCCAAGCCTCGGGACGAATCGGGGAGCTGTTTTTT. V usage is TRBV14 and J usage is TRBJ2-2; either TRBD1 or TRBD2 may supply D (5 bases each). The CDR3 covers 15 residues. Germline lookup yields CDR1 SGHDN and CDR2 FVKESK. The ends were cut back, 1 base at V and 7 bases at J, with 13 bases in the middle. The full variable domain, in which reference TRBV14 and TRBJ2-2 provide the parts outside the CDR3, is EAGVTQFPSHSVIEKGQTVTLRCDPISGHDNLYWYRRVMGKEIKFLLHFVKESKQDESGMPNNRFLAERTGGTYSTLKVQPAELEDSGVYFCASSQASGRIGELFFGEGSRLTVL.